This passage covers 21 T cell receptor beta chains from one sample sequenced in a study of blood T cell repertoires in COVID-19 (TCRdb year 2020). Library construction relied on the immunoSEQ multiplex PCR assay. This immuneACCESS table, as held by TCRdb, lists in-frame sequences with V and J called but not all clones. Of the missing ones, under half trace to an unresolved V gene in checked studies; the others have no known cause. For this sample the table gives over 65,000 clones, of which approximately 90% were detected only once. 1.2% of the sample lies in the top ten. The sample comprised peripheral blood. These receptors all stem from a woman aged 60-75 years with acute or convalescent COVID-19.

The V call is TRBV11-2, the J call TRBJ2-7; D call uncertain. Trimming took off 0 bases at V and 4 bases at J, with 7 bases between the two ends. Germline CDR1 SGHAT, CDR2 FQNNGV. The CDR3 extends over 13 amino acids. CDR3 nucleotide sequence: TGTGCCAGCAGCTTAGAGCTACCATACGAGCAGTACGTC. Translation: CASSLELPYEQYV.

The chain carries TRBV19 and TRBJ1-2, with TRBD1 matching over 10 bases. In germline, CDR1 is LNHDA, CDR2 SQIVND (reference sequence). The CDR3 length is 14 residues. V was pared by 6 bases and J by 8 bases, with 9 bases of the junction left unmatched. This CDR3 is CASRRRGQGMGYTF. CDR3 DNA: TGTGCCAGTAGGAGAAGGGGACAGGGGATGGGCTACACCTTC.

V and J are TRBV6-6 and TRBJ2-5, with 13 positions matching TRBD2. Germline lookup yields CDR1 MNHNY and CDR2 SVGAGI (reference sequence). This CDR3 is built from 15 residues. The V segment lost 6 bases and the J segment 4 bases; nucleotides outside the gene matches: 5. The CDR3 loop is CASRGLAGWGETQYF. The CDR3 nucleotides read TGTGCCAGCAGGGGACTAGCGGGGTGGGGAGAGACCCAGTACTTC.

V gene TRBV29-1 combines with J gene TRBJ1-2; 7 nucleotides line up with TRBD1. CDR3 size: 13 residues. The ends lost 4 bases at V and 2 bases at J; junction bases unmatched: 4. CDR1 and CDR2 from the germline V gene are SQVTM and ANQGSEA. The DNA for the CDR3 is TGCAGCGTTGGCCCGACAGGGAACTATGGCTACACCTTC. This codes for CSVGPTGNYGYTF. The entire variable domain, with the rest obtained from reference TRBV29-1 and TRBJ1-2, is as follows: SAVISQKPSRDICQRGTSLTIQCQVDSQVTMMFWYRQQPGQSLTLIATANQGSEATYESGFVIDKFPISRPNLTFSTLTVSNMSPEDSSIYLCSVGPTGNYGYTFGSGTRLTVV.

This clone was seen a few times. The DNA for the CDR3 is TGCGCCAGCAGCCCGAGGGGGCGGAACACTGAAGCTTTCTTT. The encoded protein is CASSPRGRNTEAFF. V usage is TRBV5-1 and J usage is TRBJ1-1; the match to TRBD1 covers 7 bases. Germline CDR1 and CDR2: SGHRS and YFSETQ. CDR3 length: 14 amino acids. Trimming at V came to 4 bases and at J to 1 base, leaving 4 bases not matched to a gene.

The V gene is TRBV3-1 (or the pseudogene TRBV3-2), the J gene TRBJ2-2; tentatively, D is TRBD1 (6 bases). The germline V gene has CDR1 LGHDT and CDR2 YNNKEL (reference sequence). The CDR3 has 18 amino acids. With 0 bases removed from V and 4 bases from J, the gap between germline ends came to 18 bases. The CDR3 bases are TGTGCCAGCAGCCAAGATTTTTCGGGCTGGACAGCCACCGGGGAGCTGTTTTTT. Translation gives CASSQDFSGWTATGELFF.

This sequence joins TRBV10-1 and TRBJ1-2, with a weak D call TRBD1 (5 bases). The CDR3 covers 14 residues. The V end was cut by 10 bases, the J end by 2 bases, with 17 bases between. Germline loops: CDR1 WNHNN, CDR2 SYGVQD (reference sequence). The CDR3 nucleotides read TGCGCCAACCCACCTGACAGCCGGAACTATGGCTACACCTTC. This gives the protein CANPPDSRNYGYTF.

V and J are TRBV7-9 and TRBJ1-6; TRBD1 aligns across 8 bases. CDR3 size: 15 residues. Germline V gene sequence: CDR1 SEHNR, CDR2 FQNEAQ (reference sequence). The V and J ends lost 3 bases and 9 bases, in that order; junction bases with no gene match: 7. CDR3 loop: CASSLAGTGGSPLHF. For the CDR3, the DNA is TGTGCCAGCAGCTTGGCCGGGACAGGTGGTTCACCCCTCCACTTT.

The CDR3 coding sequence is TGTGCCAGCAGCCACGGGACAGGGGGGTACAATGAGCAGTTCTTC. Its translation is CASSHGTGGYNEQFF. The chain has TRBV27 and TRBJ2-1, with 11 bases fitting TRBD1. This CDR3 is 15 amino acids long. With 6 bases clipped from V and 4 bases from J, the junction kept 5 bases outside the gene matches. Germline-derived CDR1 and CDR2 are MNHEY and SMNVEV (reference sequence).

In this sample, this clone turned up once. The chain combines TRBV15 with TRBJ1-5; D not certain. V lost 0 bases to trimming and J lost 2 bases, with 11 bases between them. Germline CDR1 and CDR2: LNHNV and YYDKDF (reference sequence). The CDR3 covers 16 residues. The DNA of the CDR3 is TGTGCCACCAGCAGAGATGGCGGGGTTCGCAATCAGCCCCAGCATTTT. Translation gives CATSRDGGVRNQPQHF. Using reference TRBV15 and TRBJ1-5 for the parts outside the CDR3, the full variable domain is DAMVIQNPRYQVTQFGKPVTLSCSQTLNHNVMYWYQQKSSQAPKLLFHYYDKDFNNEADTPDNFQSRRPNTSFCFLDIRSPGLGDTAMYLCATSRDGGVRNQPQHFGDGTRLSIL.

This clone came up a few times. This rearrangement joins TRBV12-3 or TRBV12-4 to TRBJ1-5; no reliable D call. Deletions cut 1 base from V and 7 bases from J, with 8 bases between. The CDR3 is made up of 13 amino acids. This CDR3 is CASSLVEGQPQHF. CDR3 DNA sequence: TGTGCCAGCAGTTTAGTGGAGGGACAGCCCCAGCATTTT.

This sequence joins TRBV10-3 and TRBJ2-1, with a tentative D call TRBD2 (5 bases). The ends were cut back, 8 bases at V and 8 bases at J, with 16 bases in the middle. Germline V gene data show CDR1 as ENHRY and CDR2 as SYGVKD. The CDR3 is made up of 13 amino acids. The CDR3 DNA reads TGTGCCATCGGGAAGCTAGCAATCGATGAGCAGTTCTTC. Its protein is CAIGKLAIDEQFF.

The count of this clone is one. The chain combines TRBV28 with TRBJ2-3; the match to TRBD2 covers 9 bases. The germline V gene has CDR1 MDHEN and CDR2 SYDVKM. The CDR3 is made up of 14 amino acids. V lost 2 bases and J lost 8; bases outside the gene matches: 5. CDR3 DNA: TGTGCCAGCAGTTTAGCGGGGGGGGACGGTACGCAGTATTTT. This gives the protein CASSLAGGDGTQYF.

The CDR3 region has the DNA TGCAGCGTTGAGGACAGTGGCTCTGGAAACACCATATATTTT. Translation: CSVEDSGSGNTIYF. The chain links TRBV29-1 to TRBJ1-3, with D possibly TRBD1 on 6 matching bases. V lost 3 bases, J lost 0 bases, and 9 bases lay in between. CDR3 size: 14 residues. Germline CDR1 reads SQVTM; CDR2 reads ANQGSEA.

The CDR3 bases are TGTGCCAGCTCACCCCGGGCGACGGGATCAAACACCGGGGAGCTGTTTTTT. Its translation is CASSPRATGSNTGELFF. V and J are TRBV18 and TRBJ2-2; D is possibly TRBD2 (5 bases). This CDR3 has 17 amino acids. Trimming took off 3 bases at V and 2 bases at J, with 16 bases between the two ends. Germline V gene data show CDR1 as KGHSH and CDR2 as LQKENI.

The CDR3 DNA follows: TGTGCCTGGAGATCAAGGGGGCTTCGGACAGATACGCAGTATTTT. It codes for CAWRSRGLRTDTQYF. This chain uses TRBV30 with TRBJ2-3, with 7 bases lining up with TRBD1. Germline lookup yields CDR1 GTSNPN and CDR2 SVGIG (reference sequence). The junction had 9 bases not matched to a gene; V was cut back by 3 bases and J by 3 bases. This CDR3 comprises 15 residues.

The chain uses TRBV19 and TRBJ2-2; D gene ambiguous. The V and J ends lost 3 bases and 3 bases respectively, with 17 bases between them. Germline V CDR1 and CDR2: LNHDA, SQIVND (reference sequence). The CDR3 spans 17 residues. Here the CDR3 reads CASSMKVGHLHTGELFF. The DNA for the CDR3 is TGTGCCAGTAGTATGAAGGTGGGCCACTTGCACACCGGGGAGCTGTTTTTT.

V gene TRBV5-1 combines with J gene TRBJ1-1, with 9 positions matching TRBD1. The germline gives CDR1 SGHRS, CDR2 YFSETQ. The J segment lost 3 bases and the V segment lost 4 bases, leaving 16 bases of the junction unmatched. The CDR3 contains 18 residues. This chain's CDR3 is CASSLSGLGTGIDTEAFF. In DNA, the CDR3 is TGCGCCAGCAGCCTCTCCGGGTTGGGGACAGGGATAGACACTGAAGCTTTCTTT.

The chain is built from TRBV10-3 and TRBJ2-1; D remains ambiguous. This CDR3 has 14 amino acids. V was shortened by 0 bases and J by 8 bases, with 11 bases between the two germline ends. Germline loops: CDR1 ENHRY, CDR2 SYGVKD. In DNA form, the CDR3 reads TGTGCCATCAGTGAGTCAGAACCAACAGATGAGCAGTTCTTC. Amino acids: CAISESEPTDEQFF.

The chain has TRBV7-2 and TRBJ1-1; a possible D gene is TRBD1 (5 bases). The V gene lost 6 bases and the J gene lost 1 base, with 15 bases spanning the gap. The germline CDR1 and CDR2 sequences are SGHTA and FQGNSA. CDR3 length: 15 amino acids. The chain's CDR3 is CASRNRRQGNTEAFF. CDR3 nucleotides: TGTGCCAGCAGGAACCGAAGGCAGGGGAACACTGAAGCTTTCTTT.

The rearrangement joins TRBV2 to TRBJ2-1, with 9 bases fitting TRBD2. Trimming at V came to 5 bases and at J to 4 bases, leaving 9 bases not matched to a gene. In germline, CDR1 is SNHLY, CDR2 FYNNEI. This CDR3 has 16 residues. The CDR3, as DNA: TGTGCCAGCAGTCGAGCGGGGGGCCTAACATACAATGAGCAGTTCTTC. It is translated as CASSRAGGLTYNEQFF.